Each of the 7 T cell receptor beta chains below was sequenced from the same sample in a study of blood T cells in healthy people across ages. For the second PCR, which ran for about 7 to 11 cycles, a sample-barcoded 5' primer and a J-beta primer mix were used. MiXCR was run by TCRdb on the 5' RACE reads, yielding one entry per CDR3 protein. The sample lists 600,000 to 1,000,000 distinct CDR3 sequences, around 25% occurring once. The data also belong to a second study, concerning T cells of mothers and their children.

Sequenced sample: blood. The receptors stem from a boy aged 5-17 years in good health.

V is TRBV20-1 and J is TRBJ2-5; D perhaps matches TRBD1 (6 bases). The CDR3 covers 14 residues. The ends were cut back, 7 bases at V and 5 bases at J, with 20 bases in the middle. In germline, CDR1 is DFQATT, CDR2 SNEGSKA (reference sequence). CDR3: CSEDLNRAGETQYF. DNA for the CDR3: TGCAGTGAGGACCTTAACAGGGCGGGTGAGACCCAGTACTTC.

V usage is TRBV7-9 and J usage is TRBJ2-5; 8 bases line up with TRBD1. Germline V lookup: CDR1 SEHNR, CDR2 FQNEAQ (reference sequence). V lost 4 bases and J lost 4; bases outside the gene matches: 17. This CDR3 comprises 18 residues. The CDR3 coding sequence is TGTGCCAGCAGCTCCCTTTCTGACTGGACAGGGATCGGAGAGACCCAGTACTTC. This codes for CASSSLSDWTGIGETQYF.

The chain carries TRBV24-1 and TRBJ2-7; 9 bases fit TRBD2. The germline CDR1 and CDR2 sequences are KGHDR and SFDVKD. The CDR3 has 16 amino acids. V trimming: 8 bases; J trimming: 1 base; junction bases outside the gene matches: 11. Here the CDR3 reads CATTTPSGGISYEQYF. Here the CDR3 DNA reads TGTGCCACCACAACCCCAAGCGGGGGGATATCCTACGAGCAGTACTTC.

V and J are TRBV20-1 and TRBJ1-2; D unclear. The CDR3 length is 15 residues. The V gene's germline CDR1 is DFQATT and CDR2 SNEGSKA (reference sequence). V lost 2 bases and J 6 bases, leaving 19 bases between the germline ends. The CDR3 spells CSARPTGRSLDGYTF. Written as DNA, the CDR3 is TGCAGTGCTAGACCGACCGGGCGGTCGTTGGATGGCTACACCTTC.

In nucleotides, the CDR3 is TGCAGCGTTGAAGATCCAACAGGGGTTTCCTACGAGCAGTACTTC. Translation: CSVEDPTGVSYEQYF. This sequence joins TRBV29-1 and TRBJ2-7, with 7 bases that match TRBD1. The germline V gene has CDR1 SQVTM and CDR2 ANQGSEA. The CDR3 is 15 residues long. V gave up 0 bases and J gave up 1 base; unmatched junction bases: 6.

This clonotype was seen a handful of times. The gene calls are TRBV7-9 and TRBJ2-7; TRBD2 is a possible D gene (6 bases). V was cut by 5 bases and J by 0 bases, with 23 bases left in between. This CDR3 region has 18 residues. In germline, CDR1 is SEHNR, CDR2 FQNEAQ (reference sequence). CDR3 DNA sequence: TGTGCCAGCAGCGAGACCCTCGATAGCGGTCCTCACTCCTACGAGCAGTACTTC. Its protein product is CASSETLDSGPHSYEQYF. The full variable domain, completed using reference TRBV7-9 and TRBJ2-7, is DTGVSQNPRHKITKRGQNVTFRCDPISEHNRLYWYRQTLGQGPEFLTYFQNEAQLEKSRLLSDRFSAERPKGSFSTLEIQRTEQGDSAMYLCASSETLDSGPHSYEQYFGPGTRLTVT.

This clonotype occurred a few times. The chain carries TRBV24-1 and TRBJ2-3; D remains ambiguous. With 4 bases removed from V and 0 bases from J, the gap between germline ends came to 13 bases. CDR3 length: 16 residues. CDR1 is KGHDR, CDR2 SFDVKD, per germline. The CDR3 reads CATSDQTLISTDTQYF. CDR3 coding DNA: TGTGCCACCAGTGACCAGACCTTAATTAGCACAGATACGCAGTATTTT.